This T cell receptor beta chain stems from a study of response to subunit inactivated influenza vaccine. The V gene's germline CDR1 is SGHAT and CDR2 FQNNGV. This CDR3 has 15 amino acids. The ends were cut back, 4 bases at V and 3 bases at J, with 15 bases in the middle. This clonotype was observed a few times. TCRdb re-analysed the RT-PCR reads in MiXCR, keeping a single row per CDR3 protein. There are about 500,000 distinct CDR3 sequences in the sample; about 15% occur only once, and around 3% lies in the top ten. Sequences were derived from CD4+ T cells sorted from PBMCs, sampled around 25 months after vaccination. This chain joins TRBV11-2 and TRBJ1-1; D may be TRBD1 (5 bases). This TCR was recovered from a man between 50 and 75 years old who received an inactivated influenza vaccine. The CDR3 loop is CASSSSRGRDTEAFF. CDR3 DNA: TGTGCCAGCAGCTCCTCCCGGGGCAGGGACACTGAAGCTTTCTTT.